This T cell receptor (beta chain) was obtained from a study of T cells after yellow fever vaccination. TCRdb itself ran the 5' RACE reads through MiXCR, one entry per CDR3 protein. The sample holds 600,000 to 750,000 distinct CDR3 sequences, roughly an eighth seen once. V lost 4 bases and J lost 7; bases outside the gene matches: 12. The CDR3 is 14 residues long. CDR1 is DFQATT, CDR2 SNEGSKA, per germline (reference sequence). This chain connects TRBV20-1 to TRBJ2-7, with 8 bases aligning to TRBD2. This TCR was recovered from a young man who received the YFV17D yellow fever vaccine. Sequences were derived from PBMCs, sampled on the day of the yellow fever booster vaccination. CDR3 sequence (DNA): TGCAGTGCTAAACCAAGAGCGGGAGTAAAAGAGCAGTACTTC. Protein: CSAKPRAGVKEQYF.